This T cell receptor beta chain appears in the sequencing data of a study of CD8 T cells in ankylosing spondylitis. Points from the study as a whole: Disease-linked clones reportedly showed significant enrichment in matched ankylosing spondylitis synovial fluid. Made up of under 10 highly homologous variants, a TCR beta motif appeared characteristic of ankylosing spondylitis blood. Certain motif variants had earlier been reported in reactive arthritis synovial fluid and blood.

This clonotype was counted only a few times. Its antigen is currently unknown. Generation of TCR beta libraries employed quantitative 5'-RACE incorporating molecular barcodes. TCRdb itself ran the 5' RACE reads through MiXCR, one entry per CDR3 protein. The repertoire has approximately 45,000 distinct CDR3 sequences, approximately 10% of them found once; the top ten carry more than 1.3%. The CDR3 sequence is 11 residues long. Germline V lookup: CDR1 MDHEN, CDR2 SYDVKM. Trimming pared 4 bases from V and 6 bases from J, leaving 5 bases between. The V gene is TRBV28, the J gene TRBJ2-3; D perhaps matches TRBD2 (5 bases). Sequenced input: blood, either unsorted or a sorted T cell fraction (not recorded which). The sequence came from a male donor with ankylosing spondylitis or in good health (not recorded which). Here the CDR3 reads CASSWRDTQYF. The CDR3, as DNA: TGTGCCAGCAGTTGGAGGGATACGCAGTATTTT.